The entry that follows covers one T cell receptor beta chain sequence. What antigen it recognizes has not been identified. Base quality data are lacking; no much larger clone is found one base away. The donors were healthy, HIV-negative adults who had no recently reported acute infections or vaccinations. All donors were Caucasian adults living in Nashville, Tennessee, USA. CD4+ T cells were enriched by magnetic negative selection; naive cells were then positively selected on CD45RA, and the negative fraction formed the memory subset. After blood collection by leukapheresis, PBMCs were isolated using Ficoll-Histopaque density gradient centrifugation and then cryopreserved in the vapor phase of liquid nitrogen. Analytical flow cytometry was used to check the purity and quantity of every magnetically sorted T cell population. Genomic DNA was isolated from each sorted fraction and quantified by UV absorbance on a Nanodrop 2000c.

Trimming accounts for 7 bases at V and 2 bases at J, while the number of junction bases matched to no gene is 9. Via the germline V gene (reference sequence), CDR1 is MNHNY and CDR2 SVGAGI. The CDR3 runs 15 amino acids, cysteine and phenylalanine included. The DNA shown is the 45-base CDR3, in frame from base 1. The data are from a study of shared clonotypes between healthy human individuals (dated by TCRdb to the early 2020s). About the study as a whole: A couple of women and a few men aged 18 to 49 years were included in the cohort. To estimate repertoire size and how much clonotypes are shared between individuals, the study performed deep sequencing of blood TCR repertoires from a few healthy adults. For each donor, CD4 naive and CD4 memory were each run on three plates, CD8 naive on two plates, and CD8 memory on one plate. Each donor's leukapheresis produced roughly between roughly 0.85 and 9 billion PBMCs. Different laboratories and diverse techniques were used to prepare libraries and sequence TCR repertoires, to increase sequencing depth and limit assay-specific biases. Broader findings and caveats from the paper: The genetic and exposure-history diversity represented was limited by the small number of donors. Naive subsets generally had larger estimated clonotype richness than memory subsets did. When four donors were compared, the shared fraction of clonotypes was approximately 5% for naive CD4, roughly 3.3% for naive CD8, 2% to 2.5% for memory CD4, and roughly 0.4% for memory CD8. Only blood was sampled, and tissue TCR repertoires likely differ from those in blood. Compared with non-shared clonotypes, clonotypes shared by all four sorted-subset donors had higher generation probabilities. Rarefaction of sorted-subset datasets indicated incomplete sequencing despite the large sequencing depth. Pairwise subsampling indicated that sequencing depth was expected to affect the degree of clonotype sharing among donors.

Using the deep immunoSEQ assay, TCR CDR3 regions were amplified from genomic DNA by multiplex PCR. Extracted genomic DNA from each cell subset was spread evenly across all wells of several immunoSEQ 96-well plates, with each plate serving as a replicate. Each replicate PCR for sorted subsets received approximately 220 ng genomic DNA, equal to 28,000 or so T cell genomes. The purified libraries were quantified using a Qubit 3.0 fluorometer, sized with a Bioanalyzer 2100, and then quantified again using the KAPA Library Quantification kit. Every immunoSEQ 96-well plate was sequenced on a dedicated single-read 150-cycle Illumina NextSeq 550 flow cell. As for the original processing: Because only junctional sequences without quality scores were contained in the immunoSEQ output, filtering matching that applied to full-length reads could not be performed. Sequences were annotated with PyIR, a Python wrapper for IgBLAST v1.9, and V/J genes and CDR3 were assigned using IMGT germline references. Any read was removed if the V/J assignment was weak (E-value above 1e-6), the CDR3 was missing, or the read contained stop codons, out-of-frame junctions, or ambiguous translated residues. V3J clonotypes were defined as sequences sharing the same inferred V gene, J gene, and CDR3 amino acid sequence. The percentage overlap between two repertoires was calculated by dividing the number of shared unique clonotypes by the size of the smaller repertoire. Richness of each repertoire was evaluated using RTK rarefaction, the Chao1 estimator, and Recon v2.1 estimates of unobserved clonotypes. Generation probabilities for all TCRbeta clonotypes obtained by the gDNA method from several donors were computed using OLGA. TCRdb limited this immuneACCESS table to in-frame rearrangements with V and J called. A share of clones is missing; checked studies link under half to unresolved V genes, and the rest is unexplained. From that table come the V and J calls and clone size; the DNA was used to work out D and trimming. This sample lists a few million clones; approximately 95% were detected once. The ten most abundant clones make up roughly 0.36% of the sample.

Recombination linked TRBV6-6 to TRBJ2-7; 9 central bases correspond to TRBD2. The receptor was derived from a man between 18 and 35 years old in good health. Some clones in this sample may be carry-over from other donors' samples. Material: naive CD4+ T cells from PBMCs. The intended sense of this specimen's cell subset or site label: CD45RA+ positively selected. The CDR3: CASNPSAGGAYEQYF. The DNA sequence reads TGTGCCAGCAACCCTTCTGCGGGAGGGGCCTACGAGCAGTACTTC.